This entry describes one TCR beta chain. Its target is unknown. The germline V gene encodes CDR1 SGDLS and CDR2 YYNGEE. The V gene lost 2 bases and the J gene lost 0 bases, with 20 bases spanning the gap. The CDR3 has 18 residues. It was with 60 Vbeta and 13 Jbeta primers that the PCR ran. The assay was immunoSEQ multiplex PCR, and TCRdb's table has in-frame clones only and misses some. Of around 110,000 clones detected, 70% to 75% appear once; the ten largest clones hold about 2.5%. This record comes from a study of cytomegalovirus exposure and HLA in healthy donors. Study conclusions and caveats: Earlier analysis found most TCR beta V segments productive about 87% or about 30% of the time. Only CMV serostatus was available as immune exposure information. There were around 160 TCR beta chains listed as cytomegalovirus-associated. Evidence from a later analysis indicated that most CMV-associated TCR beta chains looked HLA-restricted.

The rearrangement joins TRBV9 to TRBJ1-2, with D possibly being TRBD1 (6 bases). The sequenced sample was PBMCs. The sequence came from a female donor in good health and CMV-seronegative. This CDR3 reads CASSVTTGSLPTNYGYTF. The CDR3 DNA reads as TGTGCCAGCAGCGTCACTACAGGGTCACTGCCCACTAACTATGGCTACACCTTC.